This TCR beta chain was recovered during a study of T cells of healthy individuals. This clonotype appeared a few times. CDR3 length equals 15 residues. From germline, CDR1 is SGHNT and CDR2 YYREEE (reference sequence). V lost 3 bases to trimming and J lost 7 bases, with 19 bases between them. One entry per CDR3 protein results from TCRdb running MiXCR on the 5' RACE reads. The table lists 65,000 to 95,000 distinct CDR3 sequences, 5% of them singletons. V and J are TRBV5-4 and TRBJ1-1; D is unresolved. This TCR was sampled from a female donor in good health. The CDR3 sequence is CASSSGAGRKGEAFF. The CDR3 bases are TGTGCCAGCAGCTCCGGTGCCGGGCGGAAGGGTGAAGCTTTCTTT.